The rows below give T cell receptor beta chains drawn from one sample of a study of blood T cells in healthy people across ages. One entry per CDR3 protein, called by TCRdb with MiXCR from the 5' RACE reads. The sample includes about 2 million distinct CDR3 sequences, 49% of them seen just once. Input material: blood. These receptors all stem from a woman between 40 and 55 years old in good health. Each CDR3 is given with its conserved first and last residue. A D gene is named only where the DNA matches it firmly. Part of the rows lack a size; the others show once, few, many or a class for expanded clones.

J gene | clone size | D gene | V gene | CDR3 protein
TRBJ2-7 | - | - | TRBV4-2 | CASSQDESDYEQYF
TRBJ2-7 | few | TRBD2 | TRBV6-5 | CASSYNGLAGTVYEQYF
TRBJ2-3 | - | TRBD2 | TRBV4-2 | CASSQVPAARGDTDTQYF
TRBJ1-2 | - | - | TRBV25-1 | CASSEYMGNGYTF
TRBJ1-4 | - | TRBD1 | TRBV4-1 | CASSQDTGDDEKLFF
TRBJ2-3 | - | TRBD2 | TRBV5-5 | CASSPHAGGVTDTQYF
TRBJ2-1 | - | TRBD1 | TRBV6-2/TRBV6-3 | CASSRDRPYNEQFF
TRBJ1-2 | - | - | TRBV27 | CASSPSGVGYTF
TRBJ2-3 | few | - | TRBV5-6 | CASSRPGPSDTQYF
TRBJ1-6 | - | - | TRBV20-1 | CSARGGGLGNSPLHF
TRBJ2-7 | few | TRBD1 | TRBV5-5 | CASSQPGTGGRNPYEQYF
TRBJ2-7 | - | - | TRBV27 | CASSFRGEYEQYF
TRBJ2-7 | - | - | TRBV6-2/TRBV6-3 | CASKPSGSNSYEQYF
TRBJ2-6 | - | - | TRBV4-3 | CASSQSLEAGANVLTF
- | - | TRBD2 | TRBV6-6 | CASSPRTSWYEQYF
TRBJ1-2 | few | - | TRBV13 | CASSSIQLRANYGYTF
TRBJ2-1 | few | TRBD2 | TRBV20-1 | CSAREVTSGGLIWNEQFF
TRBJ2-5 | - | TRBD1 | TRBV9 | CASSDSGQPQETQYF
TRBJ1-2 | - | - | TRBV6-5 | CASSYSILAGNYGYTF
TRBJ2-2 | few | TRBD1 | TRBV7-2 | CASSNDRVVLSTGELFF
TRBJ2-1 | - | - | TRBV20-1 | CSAYLGQLSYNEQFF
TRBJ2-7 | few | TRBD1 | TRBV28 | CASSCTGTGCYEQYF
TRBJ1-5 | - | - | TRBV6-5 | CASRTGLGPQHF
TRBJ1-2 | - | - | TRBV6-5 | CASRIRDAYPNYGYTF
TRBJ1-6 | few | - | TRBV12-3/TRBV12-4 | CATKNRVYNSPLHF
TRBJ2-7 | few | - | TRBV7-9 | CASSLDQGRTYEQYF
TRBJ1-2 | - | TRBD1 | TRBV29-1 | CSVQGADGYTF
TRBJ1-2 | few | TRBD1 | TRBV6-5 | CASREQGPYGYTF
TRBJ2-1 | - | - | TRBV20-1 | CSAVLKGATYNEQFF
TRBJ2-5 | - | TRBD2 | TRBV5-1 | CASSLEGLDPQETQYF
TRBJ2-1 | - | TRBD2 | TRBV9 | CASSVYPIGSGGANEQFF
TRBJ1-5 | - | TRBD1 | TRBV7-2 | CASRRTGTGDQPQHF
TRBJ2-7 | - | - | TRBV10-3 | CAISEADSYEQYF
- | - | TRBD2 | TRBV20-1 | CSARATGLAGNEQYF
TRBJ2-7 | - | - | TRBV6-5 | CASSYSAGELYEQYF
- | - | - | TRBV7-2 | CASSLWQGAEQYF
TRBJ2-3 | - | - | TRBV6-1 | CASSETPHTDTQYF
TRBJ2-3 | - | - | TRBV4-1 | CASSQGLTRTDTQYF
TRBJ2-3 | - | TRBD2 | TRBV10-3 | CAISGPGTSGGQDTQYF
TRBJ2-5 | - | TRBD1 | TRBV5-1 | CASSLDGTGQQETQYF
TRBJ2-3 | - | - | TRBV10-3 | CAIRWDGTDTQYF
TRBJ2-1 | - | - | TRBV7-2 | CASRSGGNEQFF
- | - | TRBD2 | TRBV14 | CASSQGYLAGETQYF
TRBJ2-7 | many | - | TRBV29-1 | CSVGGHRGEQYF
TRBJ2-3 | - | TRBD2 | TRBV7-2 | CASSARQRGGTDTQYF
TRBJ2-7 | few | - | TRBV20-1 | CSAVWGEQYF
TRBJ1-4 | - | - | TRBV6-5 | CASSYTLFGASEKLFF
TRBJ2-3 | - | - | TRBV5-5 | CASSFRIDTQYF
TRBJ1-2 | once | - | TRBV6-5 | CASSYSDHRRNYYGYTF
TRBJ2-4 | - | - | TRBV11-2 | CASSPSGQRLAKNIQYF
TRBJ1-4 | - | - | TRBV28 | CASSSLQGRGEKLFF
TRBJ2-7 | - | - | TRBV5-6 | CASSLGGYSPLHFGNEQYF
TRBJ1-2 | few | - | TRBV15 | CATSRVPDGYTF
TRBJ1-2 | - | - | TRBV18 | CASSPTMGPRGGYYGYTF
TRBJ2-7 | few | TRBD2 | TRBV27 | CASSPRLAGGWNEQYF